The 20 T cell receptor beta chains presented below share a single source sample, sequenced in a study of blood T cell repertoires in COVID-19. The assay was immunoSEQ multiplex PCR, and TCRdb's table has in-frame clones only and misses some. This table holds over 130,000 clones, roughly 86% found once. Sequencing used peripheral blood. These receptors all stem from a human donor in a cohort sampled during active COVID-19.

This chain connects TRBV28 to TRBJ1-1; TRBD1 matches at 7 bases. Germline CDR1 reads MDHEN; CDR2 reads SYDVKM. This CDR3 is built from 16 residues. The ends lost 1 base at V and 0 bases at J; junction bases unmatched: 5. This chain's CDR3 is CASSLSATGLNTEAFF. CDR3 DNA sequence: TGTGCCAGCAGTTTATCCGCGACAGGGTTGAACACTGAAGCTTTCTTT.

The rearrangement joins TRBV18 to TRBJ1-1; 7 nucleotides align to TRBD1. The CDR3 spans 17 residues. Germline CDR1 and CDR2: KGHSH and LQKENI. J gave up 0 bases and V 3 bases, and 10 bases lay outside the gene matches. The CDR3 region has the DNA TGTGCCAGCTCACCTATCACTCGACAGGGTATGAACACTGAAGCTTTCTTT. Its translation: CASSPITRQGMNTEAFF.

The chain employs TRBV5-1 and TRBJ2-7, with no clear D. Per germline, CDR1 SGHRS and CDR2 YFSETQ. The CDR3 loop spans 13 amino acids. The V end was cut by 5 bases, the J end by 2 bases, with 11 bases between. The CDR3 here is CASRLDDPYEQYF. The CDR3 coding sequence is TGCGCCAGCAGACTCGATGATCCCTACGAGCAGTACTTC.

The J gene is TRBJ1-6, the V gene TRBV2; 7 bases map to TRBD1. CDR1 is SNHLY, CDR2 FYNNEI, per germline. The CDR3 covers 14 residues. The V segment lost 5 bases and the J segment 5 bases; nucleotides outside the gene matches: 3. CDR3 in DNA: TGTGCCAGCAGTAGACAGGGAAATAATTCACCCCTCCACTTT. This encodes CASSRQGNNSPLHF. Full variable domain (missing parts from reference TRBV2 and TRBJ1-6): EPEVTQTPSHQVTQMGQEVILRCVPISNHLYFYWYRQILGQKVEFLVSFYNNEISEKSEIFDDQFSVERPDGSNFTLKIRSTKLEDSAMYFCASSRQGNNSPLHFGNGTRLTVT.

This rearrangement joins TRBV3-1 (or the pseudogene TRBV3-2) to TRBJ1-6, with no clear D. This CDR3 contains 19 residues. The V end was cut by 4 bases, the J end by 0 bases, with 19 bases between. CDR1 is LGHDT and CDR2 is YNNKEL in the germline V gene (reference sequence). CDR3 nucleotide sequence: TGTGCCAGCAGCCCAGCCATGGTGGGCCAGAGCTCCTATAATTCACCCCTCCACTTT. Translated, it gives CASSPAMVGQSSYNSPLHF.

The CDR3 region has the DNA TGTGCCAGCACCGACGGGATTGAAGCTTTCTTT. Its protein is CASTDGIEAFF. This chain links TRBV6-5 with TRBJ1-1; D gene unclear. Germline V gene sequence: CDR1 MNHEY, CDR2 SVGAGI. Trimming pared 7 bases from V and 7 bases from J, leaving 10 bases between. The CDR3 runs 11 residues.

The chain carries TRBV19 and TRBJ1-2; TRBD1 agrees at 8 bases. CDR3 length: 12 amino acids. Trimming took 5 bases from V and 7 from J; bases not matched to a gene: 3. The germline CDR1 and CDR2 sequences are LNHDA and SQIVND (reference sequence). CDR3 loop: CASSSGGSGYTF. The DNA for the CDR3 is TGTGCCAGTAGTTCAGGGGGCTCTGGCTACACCTTC.

The chain is built from TRBV7-9 and TRBJ1-3, with D maybe TRBD1 (5 bases). V was shortened by 2 bases and J by 1 base, with 6 bases between the two germline ends. Per the germline V gene, CDR1 is SEHNR and CDR2 is FQNEAQ (reference sequence). The CDR3 contains 14 residues. The CDR3 nucleotides read TGTGCCAGCAGCTTATCAGGGTCTGGAAACACCATATATTTT. The encoded protein is CASSLSGSGNTIYF.

The rearrangement joins TRBV6-5 to TRBJ1-1; possible D gene TRBD1, 5 bases. Germline assignment: CDR1 MNHEY and CDR2 SVGAGI. Trimming removed 6 bases at V and 6 bases at J, with 17 bases between. The CDR3 has 14 residues. The CDR3 sequence is CASSWGPRESEAFF. As DNA, the CDR3 is TGTGCCAGCAGCTGGGGACCCCGGGAGTCTGAAGCTTTCTTT.

CDR3 sequence: CASSLVASGETQYF. CDR3 DNA sequence: TGCGCCAGCAGCTTGGTGGCTAGCGGAGAGACCCAGTACTTC. The chain couples TRBV5-1 to TRBJ2-5, with 7 nucleotides matching TRBD2. Germline trimming cut 0 bases from V and 4 bases from J; bases unmatched to any gene: 3. The CDR3 covers 14 residues. Germline V CDR1 and CDR2: SGHRS, YFSETQ.

The rearrangement joins TRBV7-8 to TRBJ2-7; possible D gene TRBD2, 6 bases. From germline, CDR1 is SGHVS and CDR2 FQNEAQ. Trimming pared 5 bases from V and 2 bases from J, leaving 16 bases between. There are 15 residues in the CDR3. The CDR3 loop reads CASSPRDRTAYEQYF. DNA for the CDR3: TGTGCCAGCAGCCCGCGGGACCGTACAGCCTACGAGCAGTACTTC.

The chain recombines TRBV20-1 with TRBJ2-1; 11 nucleotides line up with TRBD1. In germline, CDR1 is DFQATT, CDR2 SNEGSKA (reference sequence). This CDR3 has 11 amino acids. J gave up 12 bases and V 3 bases, and 1 base lay outside the gene matches. In DNA, the CDR3 is TGCAGTGCTAGGGACAGGGGGCCGCAGTTCTTC. Amino acids: CSARDRGPQFF.

J is TRBJ2-2 and V is TRBV4-1; TRBD1 aligns across 7 bases. V shed 4 bases and J 0 bases; nucleotides not matched to a gene: 2. The CDR3 has 15 amino acids. The germline CDR1 and CDR2 sequences are MGHRA and YSYEKL. The CDR3 loop is CASSRDRANTGELFF. The CDR3 nucleotides are TGCGCCAGCAGCCGCGACAGGGCGAACACCGGGGAGCTGTTTTTT.

This CDR3 reads CASSRSWTGPYNEQFF. The DNA of the CDR3 is TGTGCCAGCAGCCGGAGCTGGACAGGGCCCTACAATGAGCAGTTCTTC. The chain carries TRBV28 and TRBJ2-1; TRBD1 matches 8 bases. The CDR3 extends over 16 amino acids. Germline V gene data show CDR1 as MDHEN and CDR2 as SYDVKM. V lost 6 bases and J lost 2; bases outside the gene matches: 9.

This clone showed up just a few times. V is TRBV3-1 (or the pseudogene TRBV3-2) and J is TRBJ2-1, with a weak D call TRBD1 (6 bases). Trimming removed 1 base from V and 6 bases from J, with 19 bases in between. The length of the CDR3 is 17 residues. Germline values: CDR1 LGHDT, CDR2 YNNKEL (reference sequence). CDR3 protein: CASSQGGHFSLGNEQFF. The CDR3 DNA sequence: TGTGCCAGCAGCCAAGGGGGACATTTCTCCCTGGGCAATGAGCAGTTCTTC.

The chain employs TRBV19 and TRBJ2-7; possible D gene TRBD2, 5 bases. The CDR3 extends over 13 amino acids. Germline CDR1 reads LNHDA; CDR2 reads SQIVND (reference sequence). The germline V and J ends were trimmed by 11 bases and 5 bases, with 19 bases remaining between them. CDR3 DNA: TGTGCCTCTAAGGGAGTACCCGGGAACGAGCAGTACTTC. Its protein is CASKGVPGNEQYF.

The chain uses TRBV7-9 and TRBJ2-5; the D is unclear. The CDR3 is 15 amino acids. Germline V CDR1 and CDR2: SEHNR, FQNEAQ (reference sequence). V shed 6 bases and J shed 4 bases, with 18 bases lying between them. The CDR3 reads CASSQMIGTVETQYF. The CDR3 DNA is TGTGCCAGCAGTCAGATGATCGGAACAGTAGAGACCCAGTACTTC.

The rearrangement uses TRBV10-2 and TRBJ1-5; the match to TRBD1 covers 8 bases. This CDR3 is 17 amino acids long. Per germline, CDR1 WSHSY and CDR2 SAAADI. The V segment lost 2 bases and the J segment 7 bases; nucleotides outside the gene matches: 13. CDR3 region: CASSEQSRTGYGQPQHF. For the CDR3, the DNA is TGCGCCAGCAGTGAGCAAAGTAGGACAGGGTACGGGCAGCCCCAGCATTTT.

The gene calls are TRBV28 and TRBJ2-1; TRBD1 matches 9 bases. The CDR3 totals 17 residues. Germline CDR1 MDHEN, CDR2 SYDVKM. V lost 5 bases, J lost 5 bases, and 13 bases stayed unmatched. The CDR3 DNA is TGTGCCAGCAGTCCCTCGCTGCGGGACAGGGCCCACAATGAGCAGTTCTTC. Its protein is CASSPSLRDRAHNEQFF.

This clone has only one observation. This rearrangement joins TRBV29-1 to TRBJ1-1; TRBD1 agrees at 9 bases. The CDR3 contains 14 residues. CDR1 is SQVTM, CDR2 ANQGSEA, per germline. The V segment lost 7 bases and the J segment 4 bases; nucleotides outside the gene matches: 10. The CDR3 nucleotides read TGCAGCGGACGGGGGACAGGGCGAGGCACTGAAGCTTTCTTT. It specifies CSGRGTGRGTEAFF.